These 5 T cell receptor beta chains were all obtained from the same sample, sequenced in a study of T cell repertoires in cytomegalovirus infection. TCRdb used MiXCR to reprocess the reads, holding one entry per CDR3 protein. The data show approximately 1,000,000 distinct CDR3 sequences, roughly a third seen once. The antigens for these receptors are not known. This sample comprised cultured CD8+ T cells from PBMCs, obtained from culture after CMV antigen stimulation. The receptors here all came from a human donor in good health (CMV status not recorded). Some clones in this sample may be carry-over from other donors' samples.

This clonotype came up a few times. J is TRBJ2-2 and V is TRBV6-5; no definite D call. Trimming left V 0 bases short and J 1 base short, with 9 bases between. The germline V gene has CDR1 MNHEY and CDR2 SVGAGI. CDR3 length equals 16 residues. CDR3 region: CASSYSWQKNTGELFF. CDR3 nucleotides: TGTGCCAGCAGTTACTCTTGGCAGAAGAACACCGGGGAGCTGTTTTTT.

The V and J genes are TRBV6-2 or TRBV6-3 and TRBJ1-1, with D perhaps TRBD1 (5 bases). The length of the CDR3 is 15 residues. Germline CDR1 reads MNHEY; CDR2 reads SVGEGT. Trimming removed 10 bases at V and 0 bases at J, with 18 bases between. For the CDR3, the DNA is TGTGCCAACATCAAACTCAGGGAGGTGAACACTGAAGCTTTCTTT. Translated: CANIKLREVNTEAFF.

There are a few counts of this clonotype. This chain joins TRBV24-1 and TRBJ2-2; D is uncertain. The CDR3 totals 15 residues. Germline V gene lookup returns CDR1 KGHDR and CDR2 SFDVKD. The V gene lost 0 bases and the J gene lost 8 bases, with 12 bases spanning the gap. CDR3 sequence reads: CATSDLTEEGGELFF. Here the CDR3 DNA reads TGTGCCACCAGTGATTTGACAGAAGAAGGTGGGGAGCTGTTTTTT.

This chain connects TRBV4-1 to TRBJ2-2, with 9 bases aligning to TRBD2. The CDR3 extends over 16 amino acids. Germline V gene sequence: CDR1 MGHRA, CDR2 YSYEKL. Trimming at V came to 2 bases and at J to 3 bases, leaving 4 bases not matched to a gene. For the CDR3, the DNA is TGCGCCAGCAGCCAAATAGCGGGAGCTTACACCGGGGAGCTGTTTTTT. Its protein product is CASSQIAGAYTGELFF.

This chain connects TRBV4-3 to TRBJ1-4; 9 bases line up with TRBD1. The V segment lost 2 bases and the J segment 8 bases; nucleotides outside the gene matches: 9. In germline, CDR1 is LGHNA, CDR2 YSLEER. The CDR3 has 16 amino acids. The CDR3 region is CASSQQWGQGGEKLFF. The CDR3 DNA is TGCGCCAGCAGCCAACAGTGGGGACAGGGTGGCGAAAAACTGTTTTTT.